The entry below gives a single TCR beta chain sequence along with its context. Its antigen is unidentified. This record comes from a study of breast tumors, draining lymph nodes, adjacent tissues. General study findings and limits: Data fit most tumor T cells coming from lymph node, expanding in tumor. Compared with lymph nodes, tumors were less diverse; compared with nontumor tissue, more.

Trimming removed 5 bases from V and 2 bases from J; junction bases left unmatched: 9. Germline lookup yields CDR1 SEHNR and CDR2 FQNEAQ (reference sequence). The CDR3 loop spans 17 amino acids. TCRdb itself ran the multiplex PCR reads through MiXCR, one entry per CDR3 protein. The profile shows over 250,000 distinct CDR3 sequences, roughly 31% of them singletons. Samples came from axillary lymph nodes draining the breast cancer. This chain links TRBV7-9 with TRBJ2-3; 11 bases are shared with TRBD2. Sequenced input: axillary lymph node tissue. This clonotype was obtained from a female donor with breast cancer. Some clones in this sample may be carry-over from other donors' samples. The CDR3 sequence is CASSRLAGPAPTDTQYF. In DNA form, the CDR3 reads TGTGCCAGCAGCCGACTAGCGGGACCGGCCCCCACAGATACGCAGTATTTT.